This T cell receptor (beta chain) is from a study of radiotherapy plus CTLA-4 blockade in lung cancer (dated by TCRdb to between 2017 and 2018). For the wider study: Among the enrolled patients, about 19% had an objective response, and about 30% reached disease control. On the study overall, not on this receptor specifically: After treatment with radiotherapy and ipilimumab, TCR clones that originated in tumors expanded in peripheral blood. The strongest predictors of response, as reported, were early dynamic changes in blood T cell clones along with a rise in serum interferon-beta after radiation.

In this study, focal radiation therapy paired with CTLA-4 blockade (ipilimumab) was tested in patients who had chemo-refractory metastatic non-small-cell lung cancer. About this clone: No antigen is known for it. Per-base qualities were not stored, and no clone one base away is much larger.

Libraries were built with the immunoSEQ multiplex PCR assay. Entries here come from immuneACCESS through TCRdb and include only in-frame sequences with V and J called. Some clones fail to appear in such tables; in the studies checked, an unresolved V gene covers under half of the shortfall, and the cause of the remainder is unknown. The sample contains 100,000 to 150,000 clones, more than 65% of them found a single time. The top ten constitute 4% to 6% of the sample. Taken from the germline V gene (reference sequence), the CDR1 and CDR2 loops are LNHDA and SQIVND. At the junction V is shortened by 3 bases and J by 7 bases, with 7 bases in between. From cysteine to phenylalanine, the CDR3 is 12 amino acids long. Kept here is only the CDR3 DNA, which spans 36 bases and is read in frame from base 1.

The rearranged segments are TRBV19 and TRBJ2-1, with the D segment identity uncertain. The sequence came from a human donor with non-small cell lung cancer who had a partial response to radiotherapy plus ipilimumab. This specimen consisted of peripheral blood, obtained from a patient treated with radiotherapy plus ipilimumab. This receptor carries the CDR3 CASSIYGNEQFF. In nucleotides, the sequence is TGTGCCAGTAGTATCTACGGGAATGAGCAGTTCTTC.